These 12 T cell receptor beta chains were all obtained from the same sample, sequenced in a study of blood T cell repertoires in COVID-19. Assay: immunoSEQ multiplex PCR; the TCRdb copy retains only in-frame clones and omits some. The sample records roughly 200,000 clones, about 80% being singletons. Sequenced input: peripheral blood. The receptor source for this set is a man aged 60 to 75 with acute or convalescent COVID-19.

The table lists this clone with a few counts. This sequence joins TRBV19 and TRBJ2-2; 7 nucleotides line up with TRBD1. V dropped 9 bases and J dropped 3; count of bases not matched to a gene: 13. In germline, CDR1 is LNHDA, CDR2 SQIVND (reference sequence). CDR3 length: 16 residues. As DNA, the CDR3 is TGTGCCAGCCGGGGTAGGGGGCGCGCGGACACCGGGGAGCTGTTTTTT. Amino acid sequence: CASRGRGRADTGELFF.

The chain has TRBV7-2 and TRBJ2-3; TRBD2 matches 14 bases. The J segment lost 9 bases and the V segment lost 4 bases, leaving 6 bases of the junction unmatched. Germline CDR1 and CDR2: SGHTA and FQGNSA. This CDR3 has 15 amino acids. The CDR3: CASSSGLAGGGTQYF. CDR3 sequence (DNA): TGTGCCAGCAGCTCCGGACTAGCGGGGGGTGGAACGCAGTATTTT.

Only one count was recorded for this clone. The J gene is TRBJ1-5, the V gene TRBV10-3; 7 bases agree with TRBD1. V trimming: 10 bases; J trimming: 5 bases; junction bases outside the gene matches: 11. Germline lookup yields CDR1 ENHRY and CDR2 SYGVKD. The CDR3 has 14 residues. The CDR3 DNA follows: TGTGCCACCACAGGGGACGACGGGTATCAGCCCCAGCATTTT. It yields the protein CATTGDDGYQPQHF.

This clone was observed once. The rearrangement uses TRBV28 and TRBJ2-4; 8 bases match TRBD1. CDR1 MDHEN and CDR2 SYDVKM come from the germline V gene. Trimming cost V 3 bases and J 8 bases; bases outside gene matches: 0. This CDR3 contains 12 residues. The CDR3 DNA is TGTGCCAGCAGTTTGGACAGGGACATTCAGTACTTC. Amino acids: CASSLDRDIQYF.

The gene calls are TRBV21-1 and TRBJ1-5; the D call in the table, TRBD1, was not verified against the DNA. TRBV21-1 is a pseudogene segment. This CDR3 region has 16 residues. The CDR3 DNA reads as TGTGCCAGCAGCAAAGTCGGCAGGGATGGCAATCAGCCCCAGCATTTT. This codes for CASSKVGRDGNQPQHF.

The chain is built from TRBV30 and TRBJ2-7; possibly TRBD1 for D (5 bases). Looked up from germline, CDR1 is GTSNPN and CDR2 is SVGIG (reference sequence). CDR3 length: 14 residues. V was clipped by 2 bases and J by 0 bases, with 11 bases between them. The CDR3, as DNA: TGTGCCTGGAGTTTGGACACGAGCTCCTACGAGCAGTACTTC. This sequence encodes CAWSLDTSSYEQYF.

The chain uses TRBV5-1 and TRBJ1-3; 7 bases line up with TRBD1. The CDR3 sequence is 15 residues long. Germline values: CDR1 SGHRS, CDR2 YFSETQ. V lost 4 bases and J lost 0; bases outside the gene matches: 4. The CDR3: CASSVGTASGNTIYF. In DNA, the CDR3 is TGCGCCAGCAGCGTTGGGACAGCCTCTGGAAACACCATATATTTT.

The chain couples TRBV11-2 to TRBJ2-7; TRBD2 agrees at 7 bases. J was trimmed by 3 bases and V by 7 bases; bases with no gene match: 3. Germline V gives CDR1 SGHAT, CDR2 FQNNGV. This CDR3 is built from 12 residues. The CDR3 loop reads CASTPGGYEQYF. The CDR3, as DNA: TGTGCCAGCACCCCGGGGGGCTACGAGCAGTACTTC.

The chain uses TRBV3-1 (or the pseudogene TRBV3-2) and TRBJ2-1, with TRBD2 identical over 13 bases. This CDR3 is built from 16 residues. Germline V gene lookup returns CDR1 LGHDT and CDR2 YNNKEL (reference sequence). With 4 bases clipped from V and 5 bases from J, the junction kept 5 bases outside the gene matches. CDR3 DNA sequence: TGTGCCAGCAGCCTACCGGGACTAGCGGGGAACAATGAGCAGTTCTTC. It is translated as CASSLPGLAGNNEQFF.

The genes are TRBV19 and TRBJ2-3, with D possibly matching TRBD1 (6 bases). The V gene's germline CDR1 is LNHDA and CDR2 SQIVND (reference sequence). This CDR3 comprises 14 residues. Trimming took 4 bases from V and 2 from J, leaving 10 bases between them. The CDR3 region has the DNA TGTGCCAGTAGTAAGACAGGCAACACAGATACGCAGTATTTT. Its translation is CASSKTGNTDTQYF.

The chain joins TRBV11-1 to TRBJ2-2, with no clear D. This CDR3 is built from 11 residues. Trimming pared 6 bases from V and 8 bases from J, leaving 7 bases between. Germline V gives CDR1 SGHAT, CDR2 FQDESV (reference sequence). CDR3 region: CASSLRGELFF. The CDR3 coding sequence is TGTGCCAGCAGTTTGAGGGGGGAGCTGTTTTTT.

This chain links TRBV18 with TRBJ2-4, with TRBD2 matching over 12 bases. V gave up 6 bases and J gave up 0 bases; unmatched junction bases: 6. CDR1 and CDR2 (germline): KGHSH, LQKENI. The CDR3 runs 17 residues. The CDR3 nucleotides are TGTGCCAGCTCGACGACTAGCGGGGGTCTAGCCAAAAACATTCAGTACTTC. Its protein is CASSTTSGGLAKNIQYF.